This T cell receptor (beta chain) was sequenced in a study of Graves' ophthalmopathy and Graves' hyperthyroidism. From RNA, the CDR3 regions of TCR beta chains were amplified and sequenced. HTBI primers were used in a first-round RT-PCR, which preceded a second-round multiplex PCR. TCRdb recomputed calls from the multiplex PCR reads with MiXCR, one row per CDR3 protein. The sample records hundreds of thousands of distinct CDR3 sequences, around a fifth being singletons. A word on this clonotype: Its antigen is not known.

Trimming removed 5 bases from V and 0 bases from J, with 11 bases in between. The CDR3 sequence is 15 residues long. In germline, CDR1 is MNHNS, CDR2 SASEGT. The study recruited hyperthyroidism patients aged 18 to 65 who were newly diagnosed, under 2 months' duration. PBMCs came from roughly 10 ml of fresh peripheral blood. Study-wide findings and caveats: The model's ophthalmopathy progression predictions had roughly 69% sensitivity and 72.22% specificity. Classification of ophthalmopathy versus stable hyperthyroidism by a 13-signature model yielded about 90% sensitivity and around 80% specificity.

Sequences were obtained from peripheral blood. The receptor was derived from a young woman with stable Graves' hyperthyroidism. The chain employs TRBV6-1 and TRBJ2-4; D perhaps matches TRBD2 (6 bases). CDR3 DNA: TGTGCCAGCAGTACCGGGGACTTAGCCAAAAACATTCAGTACTTC. Translation gives CASSTGDLAKNIQYF.